This TCR beta chain was identified in a study of blood T cell repertoires in COVID-19. Study context: Acute and convalescent COVID-19 specimens originated in the United States, Italy and Spain. In each case, the material was cDNA or gDNA derived from T cells, B-cell-depleted T cells, or PBMCs.

Repertoires were generated with immunoSEQ multiplex PCR, while TCRdb's copy carries only in-frame clones and drops some. This table has 410,000 or so clones, 89% appearing once. The V and J ends lost 4 bases and 4 bases, in that order; junction bases with no gene match: 9. The CDR3 is made up of 15 amino acids. CDR1 and CDR2 from the germline V gene are SGHNT and YYREEE (reference sequence). A Seattle source enrolled patients during active infection and followed them longitudinally. The specimen sequenced was peripheral blood. The sequence derives from a woman aged 35 to 49 with COVID-19, enrolled during active disease. V is TRBV5-4 and J is TRBJ1-2; 8 positions match TRBD1. CDR3 region: CASSPPAGGSYGYTF. The CDR3 DNA follows: TGTGCCAGCAGCCCTCCTGCAGGGGGCTCCTATGGCTACACCTTC.